Sequencing of this TCR beta chain was carried out in a study of radiation and T cells in renal cell carcinoma. TCRdb's table, derived via immunoSEQ multiplex PCR, lists solely in-frame clones and lacks some. This sample carries just over 95,000 clones, around 80% of them seen once, and the ten largest clones take roughly 7.9%. Notes on the study in general: Top tumor clonotypes rose in blood 2 weeks post-radiation, then contracted.

Stated time point: blood 4 weeks post-SBRT, at nephrectomy. Treatment denoted: 15 Gy SBRT to primary tumor, nephrectomy 4 weeks later. The tumor was a clear cell renal cell carcinoma. With regard to this clone: The antigen is unknown.

Per germline, CDR1 LNHDA and CDR2 SQIVND (reference sequence). The length of the CDR3 is 13 residues. V was clipped by 7 bases and J by 2 bases, with 12 bases between them. This sequence was found in a man aged 55 to 70 with renal cell carcinoma. This chain joins TRBV19 and TRBJ2-7, with a tentative D call TRBD2 (5 bases). The specimen was blood, collected from a patient whose treatment included radiotherapy and nephrectomy. CDR3 sequence (DNA): TGTGCCAGTAAGGGAGACGGTACCTACGAGCAGTACTTC. Protein: CASKGDGTYEQYF.